A selection of T cell receptor beta chains follows, all from one sample in a study of CD4+ T cells in melanoma. Generated by immunoSEQ multiplex PCR, the TCRdb table keeps only in-frame clones and is missing some. The table shows about 140,000 clones, with 80% to 95% occurring only once. Source of these receptors: a human donor with melanoma. CDR3s include the opening cysteine and the closing phenylalanine or tryptophan.

length	V	J	CDR3
14	TRBV7-9	TRBJ2-1	CASSPIGRVDEQFF
15	TRBV5-1	TRBJ1-3	CASSFGTGVGNTIYF
15	TRBV19	TRBJ1-2	CASSPRDRASYGYTF
16	TRBV5-1	TRBJ1-3	CASSLAGTGYGNTIYF
14	TRBV18	TRBJ1-1	CASSHEWGNTEAFF
14	TRBV9	TRBJ2-3	CASSKVAYTDTQYF
14	TRBV4-1	TRBJ1-5	CASSQFSGYQPQHF
16	TRBV11-2	TRBJ1-3	CASSIGPQSSGNTIYF
13	TRBV30	TRBJ1-5	CAWSTGDSQPQHF
17	TRBV5-1	TRBJ1-2	CASSLGTGPGGNYGYTF
15	TRBV7-9	TRBJ2-5	CASSLSGGASETQYF
14	TRBV10-3	TRBJ1-2	CAISETKRPYGYTF
14	TRBV6-1	TRBJ2-3	CASSKGRTTDTQYF
17	TRBV18	TRBJ2-2	CASSPGLADTNTGELFF
15	TRBV5-8	TRBJ1-1	CASSRNRARGTEAFF
12	TRBV19	TRBJ2-3	CASSYGTDTQYF
16	TRBV7-2	TRBJ1-1	CASSLDIRLTGGAAFF